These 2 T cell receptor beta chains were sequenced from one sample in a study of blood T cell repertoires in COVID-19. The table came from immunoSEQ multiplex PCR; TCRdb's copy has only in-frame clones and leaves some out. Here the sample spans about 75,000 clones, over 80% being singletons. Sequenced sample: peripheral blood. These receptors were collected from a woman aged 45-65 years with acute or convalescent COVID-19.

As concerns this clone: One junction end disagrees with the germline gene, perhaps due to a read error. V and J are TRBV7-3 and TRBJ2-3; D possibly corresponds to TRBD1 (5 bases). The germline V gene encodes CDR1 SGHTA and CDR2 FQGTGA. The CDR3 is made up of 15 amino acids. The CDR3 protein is CASSLTGASTDTQYF. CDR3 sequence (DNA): TGTGCCAGCAGCCTAACAGGAGCTAGCACAGATACGCAGTATTTT.

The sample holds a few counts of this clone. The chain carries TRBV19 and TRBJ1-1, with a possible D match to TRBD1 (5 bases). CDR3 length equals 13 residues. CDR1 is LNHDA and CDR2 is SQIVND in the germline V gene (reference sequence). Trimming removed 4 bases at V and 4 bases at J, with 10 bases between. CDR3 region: CASSSYQGTEAFF. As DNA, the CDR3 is TGTGCCAGTAGTAGTTACCAGGGCACTGAAGCTTTCTTT.